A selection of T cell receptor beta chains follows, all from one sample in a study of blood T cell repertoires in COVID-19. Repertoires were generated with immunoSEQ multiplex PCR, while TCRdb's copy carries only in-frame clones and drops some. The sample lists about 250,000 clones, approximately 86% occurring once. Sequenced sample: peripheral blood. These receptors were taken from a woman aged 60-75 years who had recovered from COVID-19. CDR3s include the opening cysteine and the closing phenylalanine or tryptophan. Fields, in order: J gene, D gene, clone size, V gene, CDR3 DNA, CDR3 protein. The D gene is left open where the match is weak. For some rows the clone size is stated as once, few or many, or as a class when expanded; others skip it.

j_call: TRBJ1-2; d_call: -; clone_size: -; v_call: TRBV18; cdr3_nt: TGTGCCAGCTCACCACGAACAGATTACGATGGCTACACCTTC; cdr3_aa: CASSPRTDYDGYTF
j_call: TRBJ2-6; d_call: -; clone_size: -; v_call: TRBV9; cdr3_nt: TGTGCCAGCAGCGCTACAGGGACCAGCTCTGGGGCCAACGTCCTGACTTTC; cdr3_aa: CASSATGTSSGANVLTF
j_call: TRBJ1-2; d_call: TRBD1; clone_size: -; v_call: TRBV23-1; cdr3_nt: TGCGCCAGCAGTCAATCGGGACAGAAACTCTATGGCTACACCTTC; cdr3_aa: CASSQSGQKLYGYTF
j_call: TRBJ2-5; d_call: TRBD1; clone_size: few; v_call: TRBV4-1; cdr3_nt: TGCGCCAGCAGCCATGGGGACAGGGCCCAGTCGGCCCAGTACTTC; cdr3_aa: CASSHGDRAQSAQYF
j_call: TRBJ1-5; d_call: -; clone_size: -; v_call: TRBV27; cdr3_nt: TGTGCCAGCAGCCCCCGCAGGCTATCCTATAGCAATCAGCCCCAGCATTTT; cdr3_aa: CASSPRRLSYSNQPQHF
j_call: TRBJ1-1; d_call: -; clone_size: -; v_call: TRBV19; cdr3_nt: TGTGCCATCCCGGGGAGGAACACTGAAGCTTTCTTT; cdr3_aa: CAIPGRNTEAFF
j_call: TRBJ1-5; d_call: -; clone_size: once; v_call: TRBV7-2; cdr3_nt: TGTGCCAGCAGCCACGGGCAGGGGCTCAATCAGCCCCAGCATTTT; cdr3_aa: CASSHGQGLNQPQHF
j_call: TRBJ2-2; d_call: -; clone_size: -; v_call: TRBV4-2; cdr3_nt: TGTGCCAGCAGCCAAGCACGTCAGGGGCTAGACACCGGGGAGCTGTTTTTT; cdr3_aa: CASSQARQGLDTGELFF
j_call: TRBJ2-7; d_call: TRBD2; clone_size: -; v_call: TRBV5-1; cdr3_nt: TGCGCCAGCAGCCCACAGGGGCCAGCGGGGGGGCTGGACGAGCAGTACTTC; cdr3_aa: CASSPQGPAGGLDEQYF
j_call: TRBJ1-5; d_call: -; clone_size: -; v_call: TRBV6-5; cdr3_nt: TGTGCCAGCAGTTACTCAAGAGGGGGTCAGCCCCAGCATTTT; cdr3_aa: CASSYSRGGQPQHF
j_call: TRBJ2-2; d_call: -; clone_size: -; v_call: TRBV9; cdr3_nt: TGTGCCAGCAGCTTCCAGGGGCAGACCAACACCGGGGAGCTGTTTTTT; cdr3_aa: CASSFQGQTNTGELFF
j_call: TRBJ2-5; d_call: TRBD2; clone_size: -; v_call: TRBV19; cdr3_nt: TGTGCCAGTAGTAGGCTAGCGGGGGACCAAGAGACCCAGTACTTC; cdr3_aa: CASSRLAGDQETQYF
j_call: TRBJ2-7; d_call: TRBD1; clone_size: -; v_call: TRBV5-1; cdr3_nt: TGCGCCAGCAGCTTGGGAGGACTCGGACAGGGTACTCAGCAGTACTTC; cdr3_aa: CASSLGGLGQGTQQYF
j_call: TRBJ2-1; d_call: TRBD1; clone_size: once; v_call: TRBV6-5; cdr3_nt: TGTGCCAGCAGTCCGGGACAGTCCCGTGATGAGCAGTTCTTC; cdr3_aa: CASSPGQSRDEQFF
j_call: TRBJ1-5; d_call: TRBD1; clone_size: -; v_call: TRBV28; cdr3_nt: TGTGCCAGCAGTTCAACAGGGGCGCTTCAGCCCCAGCATTTT; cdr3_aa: CASSSTGALQPQHF
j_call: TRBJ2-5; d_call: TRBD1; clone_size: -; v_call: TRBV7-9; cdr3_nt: TGTGCCAGCAGCTCTAACAGGGGTAGGACCCAGTACTTC; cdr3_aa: CASSSNRGRTQYF
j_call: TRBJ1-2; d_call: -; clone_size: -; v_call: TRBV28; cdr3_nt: TGTGCCAGCAGTATCCGAACAAGTTCCTTTGGTGGCTACACCTTC; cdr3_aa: CASSIRTSSFGGYTF
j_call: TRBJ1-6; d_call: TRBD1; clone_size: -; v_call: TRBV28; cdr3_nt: TGTGCCAGCAGTTGGGGACAGCCTTTATCGAGCTCCTATAATTCACCCCTCCACTTT; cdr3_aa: CASSWGQPLSSSYNSPLHF
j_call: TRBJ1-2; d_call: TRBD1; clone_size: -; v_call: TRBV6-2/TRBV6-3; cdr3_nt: TGTGCCAGCAGTAGAGGACAGGGGTTAGATGGCTACACCTTC; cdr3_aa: CASSRGQGLDGYTF
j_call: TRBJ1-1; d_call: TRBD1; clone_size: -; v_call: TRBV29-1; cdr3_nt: TGCAGCCCCGGGACAGGGGCCCCGAACACTGAAGCTTTCTTT; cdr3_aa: CSPGTGAPNTEAFF
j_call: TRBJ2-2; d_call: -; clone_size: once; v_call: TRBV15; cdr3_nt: TGTGCCACCAGCGGGCGGGAGCTGTTTTTT; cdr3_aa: CATSGRELFF
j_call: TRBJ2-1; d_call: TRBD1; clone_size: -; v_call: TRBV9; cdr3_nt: TGTGCCAGCAGCGACCGGACAGGGAATGAGCAGTTCTTC; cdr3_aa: CASSDRTGNEQFF
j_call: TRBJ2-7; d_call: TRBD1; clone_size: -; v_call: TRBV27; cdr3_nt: TGTGCCAGCAGTTCCACTCCGGGACAGCGAGCCTACGAGCAGTACTTC; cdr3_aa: CASSSTPGQRAYEQYF
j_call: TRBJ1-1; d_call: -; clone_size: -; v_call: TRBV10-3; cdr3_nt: TGTGCCATCAGTGTTTTCGCACCGTACGAGGTGGGCACTGAAGCTTTCTTT; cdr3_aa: CAISVFAPYEVGTEAFF
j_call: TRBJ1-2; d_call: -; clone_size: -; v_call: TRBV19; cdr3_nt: TGTGCCAGTAGTATAAAAGCACCCGGGTCGTATGGCTACACCTTC; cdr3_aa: CASSIKAPGSYGYTF
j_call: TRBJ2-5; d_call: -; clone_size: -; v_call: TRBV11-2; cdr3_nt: TGTGCCAGCAGCTCTTGGGACATGTTTGGGGAGACCCAGTACTTC; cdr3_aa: CASSSWDMFGETQYF
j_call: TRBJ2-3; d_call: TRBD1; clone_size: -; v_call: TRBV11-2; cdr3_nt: TGTGCCAGCAGCTTAGATTCAGGGGGCGGTCGAACTACGCAGTATTTT; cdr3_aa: CASSLDSGGGRTTQYF
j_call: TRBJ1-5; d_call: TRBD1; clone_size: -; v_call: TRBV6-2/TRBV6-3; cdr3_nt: TGTGCCAGCAGTAGACCCAGGGGGCTTGGTCAGCCCCAGCATTTT; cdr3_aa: CASSRPRGLGQPQHF